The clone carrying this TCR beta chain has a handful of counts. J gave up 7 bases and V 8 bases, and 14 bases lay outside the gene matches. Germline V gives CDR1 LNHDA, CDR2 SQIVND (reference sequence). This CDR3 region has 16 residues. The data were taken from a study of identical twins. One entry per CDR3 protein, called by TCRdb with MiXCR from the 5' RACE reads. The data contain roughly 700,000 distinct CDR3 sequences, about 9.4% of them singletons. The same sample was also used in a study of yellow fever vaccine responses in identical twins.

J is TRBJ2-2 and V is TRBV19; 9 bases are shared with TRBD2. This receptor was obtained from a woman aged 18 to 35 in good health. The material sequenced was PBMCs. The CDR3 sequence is CASVIAGDLRNGELFF. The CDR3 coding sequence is TGTGCCAGTGTCATAGCGGGAGATTTGAGGAACGGGGAGCTGTTTTTT.